This entry lists 18 T cell receptor beta chains sequenced from one sample in a study of T cell responses to AZD1222 COVID-19 vaccine. Assay used: immunoSEQ multiplex PCR; TCRdb lists only in-frame clones, some missing. The top ten hold about 3.3% of the sample, which has over 85,000 clones, around nine tenths seen once. The sample consisted of peripheral blood, taken on day 0 of AZD1222 vaccination. All receptors come from an adult in good health.

This sequence joins TRBV5-8 and TRBJ1-2; D not resolved. V lost 4 bases and J lost 8, with 12 bases in between. The CDR3 covers 12 residues. Germline values: CDR1 SGHTS, CDR2 YDEGEE. CDR3 in DNA: TGTGCCAGCAGCCCCGCCTGGCGAGGCTACACCTTC. Amino acid sequence: CASSPAWRGYTF. Drawing the rest from reference TRBV5-8 and TRBJ1-2, the complete variable domain is EAGVTQSPTHLIKTRGQQATLRCSPISGHTSVYWYQQALGLGLQFLLWYDEGEERNRGNFPPRFSGRQFPNYSSELNVNALELEDSALYLCASSPAWRGYTFGSGTRLTVV.

This chain connects TRBV19 to TRBJ2-1; the match to TRBD2 covers 8 bases. There are 16 residues in the CDR3. Germline V gives CDR1 LNHDA, CDR2 SQIVND (reference sequence). V trimming: 0 bases; J trimming: 9 bases; junction bases outside the gene matches: 10. This CDR3 reads CASSIEGGGHSAEQFF. The CDR3 nucleotides are TGTGCCAGTAGTATAGAGGGCGGGGGGCATTCTGCTGAGCAGTTCTTC.

This clone came up once. The chain couples TRBV12-3 or TRBV12-4 to TRBJ2-4, with 7 bases lining up with TRBD1. The CDR3 consists of 13 residues. V was clipped by 3 bases and J by 6 bases; unmatched bases: 2. CDR3 sequence reads: CASSLGQLNIQYF. CDR3 in DNA: TGTGCCAGCAGTTTGGGACAGTTAAACATTCAGTACTTC.

The chain recombines TRBV29-1 with TRBJ1-2; D is ambiguous. Germline CDR1 reads SQVTM; CDR2 reads ANQGSEA. The CDR3 consists of 11 residues. With 7 bases removed from V and 4 bases from J, the gap between germline ends came to 10 bases. CDR3 nucleotide sequence: TGCAGCGCCGGGGTGGCCTATGGCTACACCTTC. Its translation: CSAGVAYGYTF.

The rearrangement joins TRBV12-3 or TRBV12-4 to TRBJ1-1; 7 nucleotides match TRBD1. J lost 4 bases, V lost 5 bases, and 4 bases had no gene match. The CDR3 is 13 amino acids. This CDR3 is CASSPQGGTEAFF. DNA for the CDR3: TGTGCCAGCAGTCCCCAGGGGGGCACTGAAGCTTTCTTT.

This rearrangement joins TRBV1 to TRBJ2-1. TRBV1 is a pseudogene locus. This CDR3 is built from 16 residues. The CDR3 nucleotides read TGCACCAGCAGCCAAGGAACTTGCAGCTCCTACAATGAGCAGTTCTTC. Protein: CTSSQGTCSSYNEQFF.

The CDR3 spells CASSQDRSGFSEQFF. Written as DNA, the CDR3 is TGCGCCAGCAGCCAAGATCGGTCAGGGTTCAGTGAGCAGTTCTTC. The V gene is TRBV4-3, the J gene TRBJ2-1; the D gene is possibly TRBD1 (5 bases). Germline V gives CDR1 LGHNA, CDR2 YSLEER. V was cut by 0 bases and J by 9 bases, with 15 bases left in between. The CDR3 loop spans 15 amino acids.

This clone has a single count. The genes are TRBV3-1 (or the pseudogene TRBV3-2) and TRBJ1-1; TRBD1 matches 10 bases. Germline lookup yields CDR1 LGHDT and CDR2 YNNKEL (reference sequence). There are 15 residues in the CDR3. The trim removed 1 base at V and 6 bases at J, leaving 5 bases unmatched. This chain's CDR3 is CASSQAGQGGSEAFF. CDR3 DNA sequence: TGTGCCAGCAGCCAAGCCGGACAGGGGGGGTCTGAAGCTTTCTTT.

The genes are TRBV5-4 and TRBJ1-4; D is unresolved. This CDR3 has 14 residues. Per germline, CDR1 SGHNT and CDR2 YYREEE (reference sequence). Trimming removed 5 bases at V and 8 bases at J, with 16 bases between. The CDR3 DNA reads as TGTGCCAGCAGTCTGACTACGGTTGGAGAAAAACTGTTTTTT. Protein sequence: CASSLTTVGEKLFF.

This clone was observed a few times. The gene calls are TRBV28 and TRBJ2-7; D remains ambiguous. The length of the CDR3 is 11 residues. Germline lookup yields CDR1 MDHEN and CDR2 SYDVKM. With 5 bases removed from V and 3 bases from J, the gap between germline ends came to 5 bases. For the CDR3, the DNA is TGTGCCAGCAGTCCAAACTACGAGCAGTACTTC. Protein sequence: CASSPNYEQYF. Combining the CDR3 with reference TRBV28 and TRBJ2-7 gives the whole variable domain DVKVTQSSRYLVKRTGEKVFLECVQDMDHENMFWYRQDPGLGLRLIYFSYDVKMKEKGDIPEGYSVSREKKERFSLILESASTNQTSMYLCASSPNYEQYFGPGTRLTVT.

The chain links TRBV20-1 to TRBJ1-4; the D gene is possibly TRBD1 (5 bases). The V end was cut by 3 bases, the J end by 0 bases, with 14 bases between. The germline gives CDR1 DFQATT, CDR2 SNEGSKA (reference sequence). This CDR3 is built from 16 residues. Written as DNA, the CDR3 is TGCAGTGCTAGTTCTCACCGGGGGGCAACTAATGAAAAACTGTTTTTT. It encodes CSASSHRGATNEKLFF.

This chain uses TRBV7-2 with TRBJ2-2; TRBD2 aligns across 8 bases. Germline lookup yields CDR1 SGHTA and CDR2 FQGNSA. This CDR3 region has 14 residues. Germline trimming cut 3 bases from V and 6 bases from J; bases unmatched to any gene: 3. CDR3 DNA: TGTGCCAGCAGCTTGGCCGGGGGGGCCGGGGAGCTGTTTTTT. Its translation: CASSLAGGAGELFF.

This clone has only a few counts. The rearrangement joins TRBV14 to TRBJ2-3; perhaps TRBD1 as D (6 bases). The V and J ends lost 4 bases and 2 bases respectively, with 7 bases between them. This CDR3 has 13 amino acids. In germline, CDR1 is SGHDN, CDR2 FVKESK. CDR3 protein: CASSRTVTDTQYF. Written as DNA, the CDR3 is TGTGCCAGCAGCCGGACAGTCACAGATACGCAGTATTTT. Filled out from reference TRBV14 and TRBJ2-3, the complete variable domain reads EAGVTQFPSHSVIEKGQTVTLRCDPISGHDNLYWYRRVMGKEIKFLLHFVKESKQDESGMPNNRFLAERTGGTYSTLKVQPAELEDSGVYFCASSRTVTDTQYFGPGTRLTVL.

This chain links TRBV19 with TRBJ2-5; TRBD2 aligns across 8 bases. J gave up 9 bases and V 4 bases, and 13 bases lay outside the gene matches. This CDR3 spans 15 amino acids. Germline lookup yields CDR1 LNHDA and CDR2 SQIVND (reference sequence). For the CDR3, the DNA is TGTGCCAGTAGTACAGGCGTTAGCGGGGCCCAGGCCCAGTACTTC. Protein: CASSTGVSGAQAQYF. Full variable domain (rest looked up from reference TRBV19 and TRBJ2-5): DGGITQSPKYLFRKEGQNVTLSCEQNLNHDAMYWYRQDPGQGLRLIYYSQIVNDFQKGDIAEGYSVSREKKESFPLTVTSAQKNPTAFYLCASSTGVSGAQAQYFGPGTRLLVL.

The chain links TRBV2 to TRBJ1-5; D remains ambiguous. V gave up 4 bases and J gave up 5 bases, with 9 bases separating them. This CDR3 region has 13 residues. CDR1 is SNHLY, CDR2 FYNNEI, per germline. CDR3 DNA: TGTGCCAGCAGTGGCGGACGGGATCAGCCCCAGCATTTT. Protein sequence: CASSGGRDQPQHF. The complete variable domain, with remaining parts taken from reference TRBV2 and TRBJ1-5, reads EPEVTQTPSHQVTQMGQEVILRCVPISNHLYFYWYRQILGQKVEFLVSFYNNEISEKSEIFDDQFSVERPDGSNFTLKIRSTKLEDSAMYFCASSGGRDQPQHFGDGTRLSIL.

This rearrangement joins TRBV7-8 to TRBJ1-6; a weak D match, TRBD1 (5 bases). CDR3 length: 12 amino acids. Germline values: CDR1 SGHVS, CDR2 FQNEAQ. Trimming removed 5 bases from V and 7 bases from J, with 6 bases in between. The CDR3 bases are TGTGCCAGCAGCCGGGACAATTCACCCCTCCACTTT. Protein product: CASSRDNSPLHF.

V and J are TRBV24-1 and TRBJ1-3; D remains ambiguous. CDR1 and CDR2 (germline): KGHDR, SFDVKD. The CDR3 loop spans 19 amino acids. Trimming cost V 0 bases and J 4 bases, with 21 bases left between them. The CDR3 region has the DNA TGTGCCACCAGTGATTTGCGGGTCGCTCCGGAAGACACCGGAAACACCATATATTTT. Translation: CATSDLRVAPEDTGNTIYF.

The chain combines TRBV5-8 with TRBJ1-1; D is unclear. The CDR3 covers 14 residues. The germline CDR1 and CDR2 sequences are SGHTS and YDEGEE. Trimming removed 0 bases from V and 2 bases from J, with 8 bases in between. The CDR3 reads CASSLGRINTEAFF. The CDR3, as DNA: TGTGCCAGCAGCTTGGGGCGGATTAACACTGAAGCTTTCTTT.